This T cell receptor beta chain was profiled in a study of CD8+ T cells in alopecia areata. The treatment was: oral pan-JAK inhibitor, 5-10 mg twice daily. The CDR3 covers 20 residues. Germline lookup yields CDR1 KGHSH and CDR2 LQKENI. V dropped 1 base and J dropped 8; count of bases not matched to a gene: 22. RNA was extracted and reverse transcribed into cDNA as the sequencing template. Only in-frame clones appear in the TCRdb table, and some are missing; sequencing was by immunoSEQ multiplex PCR. The sample holds about 200,000 clones; 35% to 40% are singletons and the top ten take around 0.48%. This chain connects TRBV18 to TRBJ1-4; TRBD1 matches at 7 bases. The source was CD4+ T cells sorted from blood, collected around week 34, from a patient treated with tofacitinib. This TCR was recovered from a human donor with alopecia areata. CDR3 nucleotide sequence: TGTGCCAGCTCACCACGAGGGAGGTCTGAACAGGGGCGCCCTGGAGAAAAACTGTTTTTT. Its protein product is CASSPRGRSEQGRPGEKLFF.